These 4 T cell receptor beta chains came from one sample sequenced in a study of blood T cell repertoires in COVID-19. Assay used: immunoSEQ multiplex PCR; TCRdb lists only in-frame clones, some missing. The data contain around 180,000 clones, around 82% of them singletons. Sequencing was carried out using peripheral blood. The receptors derive from a woman of 80 years or more with active or convalescent COVID-19.

The V and J genes are TRBV21-1 and TRBJ1-2; TRBD1, as called in the table, went unchecked against the DNA. TRBV21-1 is flagged as a pseudogene. The CDR3 is 13 amino acids. The CDR3 spells CARRGQDGYGYTF. CDR3 sequence (DNA): TGTGCCCGGAGGGGGCAGGACGGATATGGCTACACCTTC.

The genes are TRBV6-5 and TRBJ1-2; 9 nucleotides align to TRBD1. With 4 bases clipped from V and 10 bases from J, the junction kept 4 bases outside the gene matches. CDR1 is MNHEY and CDR2 is SVGAGI in the germline V gene. The CDR3 runs 12 residues. CDR3 bases: TGTGCCAGCAGTTCGAGGACAGGGGACTACACCTTC. As protein: CASSSRTGDYTF.

V and J are TRBV6-5 and TRBJ1-5; the D is unclear. The CDR3 runs 14 residues. The germline CDR1 and CDR2 sequences are MNHEY and SVGAGI. V was clipped by 3 bases and J by 3 bases, with 9 bases between them. DNA of the CDR3: TGTGCCAGCAGTTATCGGGGAGTCAATCAGCCCCAGCATTTT. It encodes CASSYRGVNQPQHF.

This clone has only one observation. This chain connects TRBV10-3 to TRBJ1-5; D unclear. This CDR3 contains 16 residues. The germline V gene encodes CDR1 ENHRY and CDR2 SYGVKD. V was shortened by 3 bases and J by 1 base, with 13 bases between the two germline ends. The CDR3 spells CAISDGFWASNQPQHF. CDR3 DNA: TGTGCCATCAGTGATGGATTCTGGGCGAGCAATCAGCCCCAGCATTTT.